Listed below are T cell receptor beta chains from one sample, sequenced in a study of blood T cell repertoires in COVID-19. Data came from immunoSEQ multiplex PCR; TCRdb stores just in-frame clones and leaves some out. The sample holds hundreds of thousands of clones, almost 90% seen once. The sample comprised peripheral blood. The source is a woman aged 40 to 50 with COVID-19, enrolled during active disease. The CDR3 runs from the conserved cysteine through the conserved F or W. D genes are given only for firm matches.

j_call | v_call | d_call | cdr3_aa
TRBJ2-3 | TRBV18 | . | CASSPRGDTQYF
TRBJ1-6 | TRBV25-1 | TRBD1 | CASSVTGGDSPLHF
TRBJ2-5 | TRBV6-5 | . | CASSYSPGPGKTQYF
TRBJ2-2 | TRBV6-1 | TRBD1 | CASSEIPGQGLAGELFF
TRBJ2-3 | TRBV9 | TRBD2 | CASSVGLAAADTQYF
TRBJ1-6 | TRBV9 | . | CASSNNRAGSYNSPLHF
TRBJ2-2 | TRBV14 | . | CASSQTGLGGELFF
TRBJ1-5 | TRBV19 | TRBD1 | CASSTKGGQGGSQPQHF
TRBJ2-5 | TRBV6-5 | . | CASKRLAGAQETQYF
TRBJ1-3 | TRBV28 | . | CASSYTATSGNTIYF
TRBJ2-7 | TRBV30 | TRBD2 | CAWRQSGRGYEQYF
TRBJ2-7 | TRBV23-1 | TRBD2 | CASSQLEKGTTRRLAGAYEQYF
TRBJ2-1 | TRBV9 | . | CASSVVTGSYNEQFF